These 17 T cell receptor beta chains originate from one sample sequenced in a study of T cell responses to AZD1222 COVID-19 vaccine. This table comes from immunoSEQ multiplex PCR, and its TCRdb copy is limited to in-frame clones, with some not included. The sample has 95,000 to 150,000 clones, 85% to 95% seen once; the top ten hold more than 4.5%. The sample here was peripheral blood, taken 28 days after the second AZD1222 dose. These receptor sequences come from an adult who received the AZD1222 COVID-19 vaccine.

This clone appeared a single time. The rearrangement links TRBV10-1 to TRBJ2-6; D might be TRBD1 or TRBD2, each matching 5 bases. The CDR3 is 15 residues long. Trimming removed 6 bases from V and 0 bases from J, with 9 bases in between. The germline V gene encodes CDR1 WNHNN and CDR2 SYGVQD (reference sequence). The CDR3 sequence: CASRPGRSGANVLTF. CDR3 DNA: TGCGCCAGCAGACCGGGGCGCTCTGGGGCCAACGTCCTGACTTTC.

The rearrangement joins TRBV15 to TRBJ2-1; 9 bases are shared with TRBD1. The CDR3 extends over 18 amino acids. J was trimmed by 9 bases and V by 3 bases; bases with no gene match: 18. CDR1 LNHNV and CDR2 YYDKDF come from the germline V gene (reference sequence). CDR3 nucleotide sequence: TGTGCCACCAGCAGGGGCCGAAAACGGGACAGGGACTGGGGTGAGCAGTTCTTC. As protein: CATSRGRKRDRDWGEQFF.

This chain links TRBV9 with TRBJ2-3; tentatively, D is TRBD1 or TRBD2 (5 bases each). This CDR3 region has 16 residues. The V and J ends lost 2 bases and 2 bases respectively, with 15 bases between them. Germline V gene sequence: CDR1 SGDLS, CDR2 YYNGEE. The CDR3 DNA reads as TGTGCCAGCAGCGTTGGGGGTCAATTTCCCACAGATACGCAGTATTTT. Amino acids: CASSVGGQFPTDTQYF. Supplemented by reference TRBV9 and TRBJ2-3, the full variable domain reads DSGVTQTPKHLITATGQRVTLRCSPRSGDLSVYWYQQSLDQGLQFLIQYYNGEERAKGNILERFSAQQFPDLHSELNLSSLELGDSALYFCASSVGGQFPTDTQYFGPGTRLTVL.

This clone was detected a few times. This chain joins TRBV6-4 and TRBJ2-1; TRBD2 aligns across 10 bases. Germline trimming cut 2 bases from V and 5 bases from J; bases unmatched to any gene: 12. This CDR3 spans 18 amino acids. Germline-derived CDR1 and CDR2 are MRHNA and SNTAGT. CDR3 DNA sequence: TGTGCCAGCAGTGACGAAAGCGGGAGGGTGCGGTTCAACAATGAGCAGTTCTTC. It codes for CASSDESGRVRFNNEQFF.

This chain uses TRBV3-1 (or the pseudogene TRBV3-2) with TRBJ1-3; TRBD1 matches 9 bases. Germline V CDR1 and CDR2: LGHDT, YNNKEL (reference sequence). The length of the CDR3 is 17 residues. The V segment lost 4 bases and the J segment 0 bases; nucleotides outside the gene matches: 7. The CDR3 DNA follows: TGTGCCAGCAGCCGGGCCGGGACAGGGAGCTCTGGAAACACCATATATTTT. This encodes CASSRAGTGSSGNTIYF.

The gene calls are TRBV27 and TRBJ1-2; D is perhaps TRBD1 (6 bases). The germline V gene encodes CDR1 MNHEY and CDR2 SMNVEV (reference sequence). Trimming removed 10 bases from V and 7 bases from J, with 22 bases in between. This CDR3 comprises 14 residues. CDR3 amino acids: CATKGSRGGGGYTF. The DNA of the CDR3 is TGTGCCACCAAGGGTAGTAGGGGGGGAGGTGGCTACACCTTC.

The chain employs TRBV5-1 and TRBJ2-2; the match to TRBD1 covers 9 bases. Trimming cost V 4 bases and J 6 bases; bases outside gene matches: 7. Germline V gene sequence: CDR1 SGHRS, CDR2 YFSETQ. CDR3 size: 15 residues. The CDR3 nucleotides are TGCGCCAGCAGCCCGGGACAGGGAGCGGCCGGGGAGCTGTTTTTT. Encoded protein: CASSPGQGAAGELFF. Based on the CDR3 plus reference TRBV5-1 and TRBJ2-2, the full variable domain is KAGVTQTPRYLIKTRGQQVTLSCSPISGHRSVSWYQQTPGQGLQFLFEYFSETQRNKGNFPGRFSGRQFSNSRSEMNVSTLELGDSALYLCASSPGQGAAGELFFGEGSRLTVL.

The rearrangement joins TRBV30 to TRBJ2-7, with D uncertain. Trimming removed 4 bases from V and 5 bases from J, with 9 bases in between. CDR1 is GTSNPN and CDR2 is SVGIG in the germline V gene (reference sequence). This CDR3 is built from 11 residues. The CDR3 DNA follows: TGTGCCTGGAAGGGATTTGACGAGCAGTACTTC. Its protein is CAWKGFDEQYF.

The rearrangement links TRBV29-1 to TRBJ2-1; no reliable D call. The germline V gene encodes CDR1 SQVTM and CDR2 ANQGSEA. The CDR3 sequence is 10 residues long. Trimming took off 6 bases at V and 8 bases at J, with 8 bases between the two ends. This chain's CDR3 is CSVRRDEQFF. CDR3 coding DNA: TGCAGCGTACGAAGGGATGAGCAGTTCTTC.

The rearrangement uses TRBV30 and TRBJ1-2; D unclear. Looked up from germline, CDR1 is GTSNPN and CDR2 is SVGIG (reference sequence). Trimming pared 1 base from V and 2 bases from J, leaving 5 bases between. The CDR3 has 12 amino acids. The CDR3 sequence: CAWSAGNYGYTF. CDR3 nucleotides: TGTGCCTGGAGTGCGGGGAACTATGGCTACACCTTC.

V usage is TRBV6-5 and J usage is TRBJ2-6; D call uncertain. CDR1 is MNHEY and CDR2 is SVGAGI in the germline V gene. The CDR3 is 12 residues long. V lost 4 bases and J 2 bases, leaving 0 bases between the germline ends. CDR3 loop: CASSSGANVLTF. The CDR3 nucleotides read TGTGCCAGCAGTTCTGGGGCCAACGTCCTGACTTTC.

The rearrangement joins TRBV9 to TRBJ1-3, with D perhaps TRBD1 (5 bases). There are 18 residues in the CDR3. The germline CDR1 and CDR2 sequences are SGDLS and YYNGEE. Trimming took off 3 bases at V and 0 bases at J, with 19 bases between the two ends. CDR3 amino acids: CASSDRSGDRSSGNTIYF. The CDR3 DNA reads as TGTGCCAGCAGCGACCGCTCGGGAGACAGAAGCTCTGGAAACACCATATATTTT. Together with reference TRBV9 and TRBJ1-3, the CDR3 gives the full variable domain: DSGVTQTPKHLITATGQRVTLRCSPRSGDLSVYWYQQSLDQGLQFLIQYYNGEERAKGNILERFSAQQFPDLHSELNLSSLELGDSALYFCASSDRSGDRSSGNTIYFGEGSWLTVV.

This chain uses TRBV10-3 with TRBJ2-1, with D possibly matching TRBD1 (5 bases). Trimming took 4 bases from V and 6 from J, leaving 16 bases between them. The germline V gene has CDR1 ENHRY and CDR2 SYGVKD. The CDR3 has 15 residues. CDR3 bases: TGTGCCATCAGTGGGGGCCCCCTCCCATCCAATGAGCAGTTCTTC. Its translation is CAISGGPLPSNEQFF.

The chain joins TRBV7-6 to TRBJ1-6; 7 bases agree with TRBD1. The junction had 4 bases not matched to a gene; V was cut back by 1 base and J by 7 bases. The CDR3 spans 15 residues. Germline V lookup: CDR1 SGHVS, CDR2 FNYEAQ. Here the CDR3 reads CASSLVQQGNSPLHF. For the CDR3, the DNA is TGTGCCAGCAGCTTAGTGCAACAGGGGAATTCACCCCTCCACTTT. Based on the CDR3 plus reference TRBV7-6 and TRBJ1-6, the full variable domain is GAGVSQSPRYKVTKRGQDVALRCDPISGHVSLYWYRQALGQGPEFLTYFNYEAQQDKSGLPNDRFSAERPEGSISTLTIQRTEQRDSAMYRCASSLVQQGNSPLHFGNGTRLTVT.

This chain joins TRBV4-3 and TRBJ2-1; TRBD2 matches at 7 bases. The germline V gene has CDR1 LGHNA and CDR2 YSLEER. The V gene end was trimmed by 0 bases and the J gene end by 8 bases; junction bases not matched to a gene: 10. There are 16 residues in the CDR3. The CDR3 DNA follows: TGCGCCAGCAGCCAAGAAGCTAGCGGACTTGAGTATGAGCAGTTCTTC. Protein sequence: CASSQEASGLEYEQFF.

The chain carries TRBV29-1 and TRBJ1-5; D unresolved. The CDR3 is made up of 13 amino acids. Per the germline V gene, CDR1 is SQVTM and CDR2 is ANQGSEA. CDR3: CASGASGNQPQHF. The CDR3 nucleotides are TGCGCCAGCGGTGCCAGTGGGAATCAGCCCCAGCATTTT.

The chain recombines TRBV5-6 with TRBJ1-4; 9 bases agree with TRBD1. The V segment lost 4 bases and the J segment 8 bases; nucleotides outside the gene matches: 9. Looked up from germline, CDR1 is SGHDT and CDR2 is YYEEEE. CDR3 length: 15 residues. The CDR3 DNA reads TGTGCCAGCAGCACAACCGGGACAGGGCGCGAAAAACTGTTTTTT. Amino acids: CASSTTGTGREKLFF. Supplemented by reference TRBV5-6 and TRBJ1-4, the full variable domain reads DAGVTQSPTHLIKTRGQQVTLRCSPKSGHDTVSWYQQALGQGPQFIFQYYEEEERQRGNFPDRFSGHQFPNYSSELNVNALLLGDSALYLCASSTTGTGREKLFFGSGTQLSVL.